These 32 T cell receptor beta chains originate from one sample sequenced in a study of blood T cells in healthy people across ages. The authors ran a second PCR of roughly 6 to 12 cycles using a sample-barcoded 5' primer and a J-beta primer mix. TCRdb itself ran the 5' RACE reads through MiXCR, one entry per CDR3 protein. The profile shows almost 550,000 distinct CDR3 sequences, around 24% of them singletons. This sample also belongs to another study, concerning T cells of mothers and their children.

Sequencing was done on a sample of blood. Receptors originate from a boy younger than 18 in good health.

The chain is built from TRBV24-1 and TRBJ2-7; TRBD1 matches at 7 bases. This CDR3 has 14 residues. Germline lookup yields CDR1 KGHDR and CDR2 SFDVKD. J lost 5 bases, V lost 4 bases, and 7 bases had no gene match. CDR3 nucleotides: TGTGCCACCAGTGACAATGAGGGACAGCACGAGCAGTACTTC. Translated, it gives CATSDNEGQHEQYF.

The chain recombines TRBV6-2 or TRBV6-3 with TRBJ1-5, with no clear D. This CDR3 comprises 14 residues. CDR1 and CDR2 (germline): MNHEY, SVGEGT. Trimming took off 6 bases at V and 5 bases at J, with 14 bases between the two ends. CDR3 sequence (DNA): TGTGCCAGCAGCCCAAGTCGGCTAGATCAGCCCCAGCATTTT. Amino acids: CASSPSRLDQPQHF.

This clonotype was detected a few times. One junction end disagrees with the germline gene, perhaps due to a read error. The rearrangement links TRBV24-1 to TRBJ1-2; D remains ambiguous. The CDR3 runs 12 residues. The germline V gene has CDR1 KGHDR and CDR2 SFDVKD. The CDR3, as DNA: TGTGCCACCAGTGACCTGTACTATGGCCACACCTTC. It yields the protein CATSDLYYGHTF.

The V gene is TRBV15, the J gene TRBJ2-7; D not resolved. Deletions cut 5 bases from V and 0 bases from J, with 14 bases between. The CDR3 has 15 residues. CDR1 is LNHNV and CDR2 is YYDKDF in the germline V gene (reference sequence). This chain's CDR3 is CATSSRRVGSYEQYF. The CDR3, as DNA: TGTGCCACCAGCTCTCGCCGGGTCGGCTCCTACGAGCAGTACTTC.

This clonotype came up a few times. The rearrangement links TRBV28 to TRBJ2-3; TRBD2 might be the D (5 bases). The CDR3 extends over 11 amino acids. V was trimmed by 4 bases and J by 8 bases, leaving 7 bases between them. Germline CDR1 MDHEN, CDR2 SYDVKM. CDR3 sequence: CASSSEGTQYF. CDR3 DNA sequence: TGTGCCAGCAGTTCCGAGGGTACGCAGTATTTT.

The gene calls are TRBV10-3 and TRBJ1-1; D not resolved. CDR1 and CDR2 (germline): ENHRY, SYGVKD. The V gene lost 10 bases and the J gene lost 3 bases, with 15 bases spanning the gap. The CDR3 spans 13 residues. The CDR3 protein is CATLMGMDTEAFF. The CDR3 region has the DNA TGTGCCACCCTGATGGGAATGGACACTGAAGCTTTCTTT.

This clonotype was seen a handful of times. This chain connects TRBV6-5 to TRBJ2-4; 9 positions match TRBD1. The CDR3 is 15 residues long. Losses at the gene ends were 4 bases for V and 6 bases for J; bases not matched to a gene: 7. The germline CDR1 and CDR2 sequences are MNHEY and SVGAGI. The CDR3 coding sequence is TGTGCCAGCAGTTCCTTGGACAGGGGACGAAACATTCAGTACTTC. Residues: CASSSLDRGRNIQYF.

This clonotype was counted a few times. V is TRBV6-2 or TRBV6-3 and J is TRBJ2-7; D remains ambiguous. The CDR3 loop spans 15 amino acids. Trimming removed 4 bases from V and 3 bases from J, with 16 bases in between. CDR1 is MNHEY and CDR2 is SVGEGT in the germline V gene. DNA for the CDR3: TGTGCCAGCAGTTTCTTGCCGTCTAAGCGCTACGAGCAGTACTTC. Protein: CASSFLPSKRYEQYF.

The rearrangement joins TRBV6-5 to TRBJ2-5; 8 bases match TRBD1. Trimming removed 2 bases from V and 5 bases from J; junction bases left unmatched: 7. Germline lookup yields CDR1 MNHEY and CDR2 SVGAGI. The CDR3 covers 15 residues. CDR3 region: CASSYAGRGHETQYF. The CDR3, as DNA: TGTGCCAGCAGTTACGCGGGCAGGGGGCATGAGACCCAGTACTTC.

This clonotype was seen a few times. The DNA for the CDR3 is TGTGCCAGCAGTTTAAGGACAGGGGGAAATGGCTACACCTTC. Translation: CASSLRTGGNGYTF. The genes are TRBV12-3 or TRBV12-4 and TRBJ1-2; 10 bases are a match to TRBD1. With 2 bases clipped from V and 6 bases from J, the junction kept 3 bases outside the gene matches. There are 14 residues in the CDR3.

The table lists this clonotype with a few counts. CDR3: CASSSRLAGRSSYEQYF. The CDR3 DNA sequence: TGTGCCAGCAGCTCGCGTCTAGCGGGTCGTAGCTCCTACGAGCAGTACTTC. The chain carries TRBV7-8 and TRBJ2-5; TRBD2 matches at 8 bases. TRBJ2-7 matches the DNA end more closely, so the J call is doubtful. The CDR3 runs 17 residues. Germline CDR1 reads SGHVS; CDR2 reads FQNEAQ.

This rearrangement joins TRBV4-1 to TRBJ1-1; possibly TRBD1 for D (5 bases). Germline loops: CDR1 MGHRA, CDR2 YSYEKL. The CDR3 has 15 amino acids. V dropped 4 bases and J dropped 0 bases, with 12 bases sitting between them. In DNA, the CDR3 is TGCGCCAGCAGCCCTTCTAGGGGAATGAACACTGAAGCTTTCTTT. Protein product: CASSPSRGMNTEAFF.

The chain employs TRBV10-3 and TRBJ1-1, with unresolved D. The germline CDR1 and CDR2 sequences are ENHRY and SYGVKD. Trimming shortened V by 6 bases and J by 2 bases, and 10 bases separated the two germline ends. CDR3 size: 13 residues. Here the CDR3 reads CAIRKGINTEAFF. The CDR3 DNA follows: TGTGCCATCAGGAAGGGAATAAACACTGAAGCTTTCTTT.

This clonotype has a handful of counts. The V and J genes are TRBV20-1 and TRBJ1-5, with 10 bases identical to TRBD1. Germline CDR1 reads DFQATT; CDR2 reads SNEGSKA (reference sequence). Trimming took 0 bases from V and 0 from J; bases not matched to a gene: 11. The CDR3 consists of 19 residues. The CDR3 is CSARDVLGQGSDSNQPQHF. CDR3 in DNA: TGCAGTGCTAGAGATGTTTTGGGACAGGGGTCCGATAGCAATCAGCCCCAGCATTTT.

The chain is built from TRBV20-1 and TRBJ2-7; 7 bases agree with TRBD1. There are 15 residues in the CDR3. Trimming cost V 0 bases and J 4 bases; bases outside gene matches: 9. Germline CDR1 is DFQATT and CDR2 is SNEGSKA (reference sequence). Written as DNA, the CDR3 is TGCAGTGCTAGAGATCCAGAGGGGGCTGGATACGAGCAGTACTTC. This codes for CSARDPEGAGYEQYF.

The V gene is TRBV4-3, the J gene TRBJ2-1; TRBD2 agrees at 7 bases. V was pared by 0 bases and J by 3 bases, with 8 bases of the junction left unmatched. The CDR3 length is 17 residues. Germline-derived CDR1 and CDR2 are LGHNA and YSLEER. Here the CDR3 DNA reads TGCGCCAGCAGCCAAGAGCTCCTGGGGGGGATCTACAATGAGCAGTTCTTC. It encodes CASSQELLGGIYNEQFF.

The sample holds a few counts of this clonotype. The CDR3, as DNA: TGCAGCGTTGTGTACCTCGAAGAGACCCAGTACTTC. Translation: CSVVYLEETQYF. This chain joins TRBV29-1 and TRBJ2-5; D not certain. Germline V lookup: CDR1 SQVTM, CDR2 ANQGSEA. The CDR3 spans 12 residues. V lost 4 bases and J lost 3, with 9 bases in between.

In this sample, this clonotype turned up a few times. In DNA form, the CDR3 reads TGTGCCAGCAGCCAAGGGGGCAGGGAAGAGACCCAGTACTTC. Its translation: CASSQGGREETQYF. The V gene is TRBV3-1, the J gene TRBJ2-5, with D possibly being TRBD1 (5 bases). Between the trimmed V and J ends, which lost 1 base and 3 bases, there was a span of 9 bases. The CDR3 has 14 residues. Germline CDR1 LGHDT, CDR2 YNNKEL (reference sequence).

The chain links TRBV5-1 to TRBJ1-5; 12 bases line up with TRBD1. V gave up 4 bases and J gave up 7 bases; unmatched junction bases: 9. Germline V gene sequence: CDR1 SGHRS, CDR2 YFSETQ. The CDR3 length is 16 residues. The CDR3 DNA sequence: TGCGCCAGCAGCCCCGGAAGGGACAGGGGGCGGCAGCCCCAGCATTTT. Amino acids: CASSPGRDRGRQPQHF.

This clonotype was seen a handful of times. This sequence joins TRBV7-2 and TRBJ2-7, with TRBD1 matching over 7 bases. The CDR3 totals 15 residues. J lost 1 base, V lost 5 bases, and 8 bases had no gene match. Looked up from germline, CDR1 is SGHTA and CDR2 is FQGNSA. In DNA, the CDR3 is TGTGCCAGCAGCACAGGGACAGCCCTATCCTACGAGCAGTACTTC. It specifies CASSTGTALSYEQYF.

The gene calls are TRBV28 and TRBJ1-5; possible D gene TRBD1, 6 bases. CDR1 MDHEN and CDR2 SYDVKM come from the germline V gene. Trimming removed 2 bases from V and 2 bases from J, with 19 bases in between. The CDR3 contains 18 residues. CDR3 residues: CASSLGEGRGIRNQPQHF. The CDR3 bases are TGTGCCAGCAGTTTAGGCGAGGGTAGGGGGATCCGCAATCAGCCCCAGCATTTT.

Only a few counts were recorded for this clonotype. Here the CDR3 DNA reads TGCGCCAGCAGCTTGGACAGGGGGGTTCAAGTCGGCCACACCTTC. It codes for CASSLDRGVQVGHTF. This rearrangement joins TRBV5-1 to TRBJ1-2, with TRBD1 matching 8 bases. Losses at the gene ends were 0 bases for V and 12 bases for J; bases not matched to a gene: 13. The CDR3 length is 15 residues. CDR1 is SGHRS, CDR2 YFSETQ, per germline. The whole variable domain, filled in from reference TRBV5-1 and TRBJ1-2, reads KAGVTQTPRYLIKTRGQQVTLSCSPISGHRSVSWYQQTPGQGLQFLFEYFSETQRNKGNFPGRFSGRQFSNSRSEMNVSTLELGDSALYLCASSLDRGVQVGHTFGSGTRLTVV.

There are a few counts of this clonotype. The V call is TRBV4-1, the J call TRBJ2-5, with 10 nucleotides matching TRBD2. The V gene end was trimmed by 1 base and the J gene end by 10 bases; junction bases not matched to a gene: 9. Looked up from germline, CDR1 is MGHRA and CDR2 is YSYEKL. The CDR3 is 15 residues long. The CDR3 loop is CASSQAAGGREVQYF. In DNA, the CDR3 is TGCGCCAGCAGCCAAGCAGCGGGAGGGAGAGAGGTCCAGTACTTC.

This clonotype was found a few times. The V call is TRBV7-8, the J call TRBJ2-7; either TRBD1 or TRBD2 may supply D (7 bases each). CDR1 and CDR2 from the germline V gene are SGHVS and FQNEAQ. Trimming took 1 base from V and 1 from J, leaving 14 bases between them. The CDR3 loop spans 16 amino acids. In DNA form, the CDR3 reads TGTGCCAGCAGCTTAGGGAGAGCGGGACAGTCCTACGAGCAGTACTTC. It specifies CASSLGRAGQSYEQYF.

V usage is TRBV12-3 or TRBV12-4 and J usage is TRBJ2-4; 8 positions match TRBD1. The CDR3 loop spans 15 amino acids. The V gene end was trimmed by 8 bases and the J gene end by 6 bases; junction bases not matched to a gene: 12. The CDR3 sequence: CASHGRQGSGNIQYF. The CDR3 DNA sequence: TGTGCCAGCCATGGGAGACAGGGGAGCGGAAACATTCAGTACTTC.

This clonotype was counted between two and nine times. V is TRBV4-1 and J is TRBJ2-3; D not resolved. CDR1 MGHRA and CDR2 YSYEKL come from the germline V gene. This CDR3 spans 17 amino acids. V was clipped by 4 bases and J by 2 bases, with 19 bases between them. The CDR3 reads CASSLLPRIPPTDTQYF. Here the CDR3 DNA reads TGCGCCAGCAGCCTCCTACCTCGGATTCCCCCCACAGATACGCAGTATTTT.

This chain links TRBV7-9 with TRBJ2-1, with 16 positions matching TRBD2. CDR1 and CDR2 (germline): SEHNR, FQNEAQ (reference sequence). This CDR3 is built from 17 residues. With V trimmed by 5 bases and J by 5 bases, 6 bases remained unmatched. CDR3 nucleotide sequence: TGTGCCAGCAGCCCGGGGACTAGCGGGAGGGCCCACAATGAGCAGTTCTTC. Amino acid sequence: CASSPGTSGRAHNEQFF.

This clonotype was picked up a small number of times. The genes are TRBV15 and TRBJ1-5; no firm D call. Germline CDR1 and CDR2: LNHNV and YYDKDF (reference sequence). The V and J ends lost 0 bases and 8 bases respectively, with 5 bases between them. The CDR3 contains 12 residues. CDR3 protein: CATSRDPEPQHF. The CDR3 DNA reads as TGTGCCACCAGCAGAGATCCGGAGCCCCAGCATTTT.

This clonotype was picked up a small number of times. This chain joins TRBV6-2 or TRBV6-3 and TRBJ2-7; 14 bases map to TRBD2. This CDR3 is built from 16 residues. With 2 bases clipped from V and 3 bases from J, the junction kept 3 bases outside the gene matches. Germline assignment: CDR1 MNHEY and CDR2 SVGEGT. The CDR3 DNA reads TGTGCCAGCAGTTACGGAGGACTAGCGGGAGGCTACGAGCAGTACTTC. Protein sequence: CASSYGGLAGGYEQYF.

In its sample, this clonotype was seen a few times. The chain combines TRBV4-3 with TRBJ2-7; 13 bases match TRBD2. V shed 4 bases, J shed 5 bases, and the junction held 5 bases outside the gene matches. CDR1 and CDR2 from the germline V gene are LGHNA and YSLEER. The CDR3 is 15 amino acids. The CDR3 sequence: CASSLGTSGIDEQYF. The DNA of the CDR3 is TGCGCCAGCAGCCTTGGGACTAGCGGGATCGACGAGCAGTACTTC.

This chain joins TRBV1 and TRBJ2-2; the table's D gene call, TRBD2, was not cross checked with the DNA. TRBV1 is marked as a pseudogene. The CDR3 runs to 15 residues. The chain's CDR3 is CTSSHRTSVSGELFF. The CDR3 coding sequence is TGCACCAGCAGCCACCGGACTAGCGTGTCCGGGGAGCTGTTTTTT.

The chain employs TRBV7-3 and TRBJ1-6; 10 bases are a match to TRBD1. Germline V gene lookup returns CDR1 SGHTA and CDR2 FQGTGA. The junction had 4 bases not matched to a gene; V was cut back by 2 bases and J by 6 bases. The length of the CDR3 is 16 residues. CDR3 in DNA: TGTGCCAGCAGCTTAGGGGGACAGGGGTCTAATTCACCCCTCCACTTT. Protein: CASSLGGQGSNSPLHF.